What follows are 26 T cell receptor beta chains derived from one specimen sequenced in a study of T cell repertoires in cytomegalovirus infection. Their cognate antigens are unknown. Each CDR3 protein gets one entry after TCRdb re-called the reads with MiXCR. The sample records approximately 1,000,000 distinct CDR3 sequences, approximately 30% being singletons. This specimen consisted of cultured CD8+ T cells from PBMCs, obtained from culture after CMV antigen stimulation. The receptor set was obtained from a human donor in good health (CMV status not recorded). Some clones in this sample may be carry-over from other donors' samples.

This clonotype was detected only a few times. V is TRBV5-4 and J is TRBJ1-1; maybe TRBD1 (6 bases). The V and J ends lost 0 bases and 4 bases respectively, with 22 bases between them. Per the germline V gene, CDR1 is SGHNT and CDR2 is YYREEE (reference sequence). The CDR3 totals 18 residues. The CDR3 loop is CASSLAPPPGGESTEAFF. Here the CDR3 DNA reads TGTGCCAGCAGCTTGGCCCCACCTCCGGGGGGCGAGAGCACTGAAGCTTTCTTT.

This clonotype has a handful of counts. The junction does not match germline at one end; this may be a read error. V usage is TRBV7-7 and J usage is TRBJ1-3; TRBD1 matches 7 bases. The CDR3 totals 17 residues. Germline V gene data show CDR1 as SSHAT and CDR2 as FNYEAQ (reference sequence). The chain's CDR3 is CASSPRGRGSSGNTIYF. For the CDR3, the DNA is TGTGCTAGCAGCCCGCGGGGCAGGGGGTCTTCTGGAAACACCATATATTTT.

This clonotype was found a few times. The chain recombines TRBV6-5 with TRBJ2-1, with no clear D. V was shortened by 2 bases and J by 10 bases, with 12 bases between the two germline ends. In germline, CDR1 is MNHEY, CDR2 SVGAGI. This CDR3 has 13 amino acids. In DNA form, the CDR3 reads TGTGCCAGCAGTTACCGTTCCGCCGCGGAGCAGTTCTTC. Amino acids: CASSYRSAAEQFF.

The sample holds a few counts of this clonotype. This chain uses TRBV10-3 with TRBJ2-2; no firm D call. CDR1 and CDR2 from the germline V gene are ENHRY and SYGVKD. The V and J ends lost 7 bases and 2 bases respectively, with 14 bases between them. The CDR3 is 15 residues long. CDR3 nucleotide sequence: TGTGCCATCAAGGTTGGGCGCCTCAACACCGGGGAGCTGTTTTTT. Translated: CAIKVGRLNTGELFF.

The chain combines TRBV4-3 with TRBJ2-5; the match to TRBD2 covers 7 bases. Germline CDR1 and CDR2: LGHNA and YSLEER. The CDR3 consists of 14 residues. With V trimmed by 0 bases and J by 4 bases, 2 bases remained unmatched. The CDR3 coding sequence is TGCGCCAGCAGCCAAGATGGGGGGGGAGAGACCCAGTACTTC. This gives the protein CASSQDGGGETQYF.

The rearrangement joins TRBV19 to TRBJ2-1; D might be TRBD1 (6 bases). Germline CDR1 is LNHDA and CDR2 is SQIVND (reference sequence). The CDR3 consists of 14 residues. Trimming stripped 2 bases from V and 4 bases from J, with 9 bases between. As DNA, the CDR3 is TGTGCCAGTAGTATAAGCGACAGGTACAATGAGCAGTTCTTC. It encodes CASSISDRYNEQFF.

The CDR3 reads CASGALTSGGTDTQYF. CDR3 bases: TGTGCCAGCGGGGCCTTAACTAGCGGGGGCACAGATACGCAGTATTTT. The chain links TRBV7-6 to TRBJ2-3; TRBD2 agrees at 10 bases. The CDR3 has 16 amino acids. The ends lost 8 bases at V and 1 base at J; junction bases unmatched: 9. Germline assignment: CDR1 SGHVS and CDR2 FNYEAQ.

The rearrangement links TRBV7-9 to TRBJ2-1; 9 nucleotides match TRBD1. This CDR3 region has 15 residues. Germline V lookup: CDR1 SEHNR, CDR2 FQNEAQ (reference sequence). Trimming cost V 5 bases and J 6 bases; bases outside gene matches: 8. Here the CDR3 reads CASSPTGGNANEQFF. DNA of the CDR3: TGTGCCAGCAGCCCCACAGGGGGCAACGCCAATGAGCAGTTCTTC.

This chain connects TRBV5-4 to TRBJ1-1, with D tentatively TRBD1 (6 bases). The CDR3 consists of 12 residues. V was cut by 7 bases and J by 4 bases, with 11 bases left in between. Germline CDR1 reads SGHNT; CDR2 reads YYREEE (reference sequence). CDR3: CASSDRLTEAFF. In nucleotides, the CDR3 is TGTGCCAGCTCCGACAGGCTCACTGAAGCTTTCTTT.

CDR3 residues: CAISVVQEDTDTQYF. CDR3 sequence (DNA): TGTGCCATCAGTGTAGTACAGGAGGACACAGATACGCAGTATTTT. The chain links TRBV10-3 to TRBJ2-3, with D tentatively TRBD1 or TRBD2 (5 bases each). The CDR3 is 15 amino acids. The germline V gene has CDR1 ENHRY and CDR2 SYGVKD. V was trimmed by 4 bases and J by 2 bases, leaving 13 bases between them.

This clonotype was seen a few times. The V and J genes are TRBV7-9 and TRBJ2-3, with D perhaps being TRBD1 or TRBD2 (6 bases each). Germline values: CDR1 SEHNR, CDR2 FQNEAQ (reference sequence). The CDR3 is made up of 16 amino acids. V lost 6 bases and J lost 4, with 20 bases in between. The CDR3 loop reads CASSPTGGGKADTQYF. The CDR3 bases are TGTGCCAGCAGTCCGACCGGAGGGGGAAAGGCAGATACGCAGTATTTT.

This clonotype has only a few counts. The chain carries TRBV28 and TRBJ2-1; maybe TRBD1 (5 bases). V shed 1 base and J shed 7 bases, with 14 bases lying between them. Per germline, CDR1 MDHEN and CDR2 SYDVKM. The CDR3 covers 15 residues. CDR3 sequence: CASSLSGWEKNEQFF. CDR3 coding DNA: TGTGCCAGCAGTTTATCAGGGTGGGAAAAAAATGAGCAGTTCTTC.

This clonotype was observed a handful of times. The gene calls are TRBV19 and TRBJ2-3; D possibly uses TRBD1 or TRBD2 (6 bases each). Germline CDR1 and CDR2: LNHDA and SQIVND (reference sequence). The CDR3 sequence is 16 residues long. V lost 1 base to trimming and J lost 3 bases, with 14 bases between them. This CDR3 reads CASSIAGDRYTDTQYF. The DNA for the CDR3 is TGTGCCAGTAGTATAGCGGGAGACAGGTATACAGATACGCAGTATTTT.

This clonotype was seen a handful of times. This rearrangement joins TRBV2 to TRBJ2-5; D not resolved. V lost 6 bases and J lost 5, with 16 bases in between. The germline CDR1 and CDR2 sequences are SNHLY and FYNNEI. The CDR3 has 14 amino acids. The CDR3: CASRPAQWTETQYF. CDR3 in DNA: TGTGCCAGCAGGCCGGCCCAGTGGACGGAGACCCAGTACTTC.

This clonotype was observed once. The genes are TRBV28 and TRBJ2-2; 9 nucleotides line up with TRBD1. The CDR3 is 20 amino acids. CDR1 and CDR2 (germline): MDHEN, SYDVKM. V was clipped by 2 bases and J by 0 bases; unmatched bases: 13. The CDR3 loop is CASSLKGQGLNYANTGELFF. The CDR3, as DNA: TGTGCCAGCAGTTTAAAGGGACAGGGCCTGAATTACGCGAACACCGGGGAGCTGTTTTTT.

Details on this clonotype: A read error may explain this, as a much larger clone is one base away. The V call is TRBV7-2, the J call TRBJ2-1; 11 bases fit TRBD2. In germline, CDR1 is SGHTA, CDR2 FQGNSA. The CDR3 is 16 residues long. With V trimmed by 5 bases and J by 6 bases, 9 bases remained unmatched. Here the CDR3 reads CASSRRASGGTNEQFF. The CDR3, as DNA: TGTGCCAGCAGCCGACGAGCTAGCGGGGGGACCAATGAGCAGTTCTTC. Full variable domain (missing parts from reference TRBV7-2 and TRBJ2-1): GAGVSQSPSNKVTEKGKDVELRCDPISGHTALYWYRQSLGQGLEFLIYFQGNSAPDKSGLPSDRFSAERTGGSVSTLTIQRTQQEDSAVYLCASSRRASGGTNEQFFGPGTRLTVL.

The chain uses TRBV6-6 and TRBJ1-6, with a tentative D call TRBD1 (5 bases). From germline, CDR1 is MNHNY and CDR2 SVGAGI (reference sequence). This CDR3 region has 10 residues. The germline V and J ends were trimmed by 10 bases and 12 bases, with 10 bases remaining between them. The chain's CDR3 is CATGTGPLHF. In nucleotides, the CDR3 is TGTGCCACGGGGACGGGACCCCTCCACTTT.

This clonotype was seen more than once but under ten times. This chain joins TRBV23-1 and TRBJ2-3; TRBD1 agrees at 7 bases. TRBV23-1 is classed as an ORF, of uncertain function. After removal of 0 bases from V and 1 base from J, the junction contained 4 bases not matched to a gene. The CDR3 spans 16 residues. The chain's CDR3 is CASSQSRTGRTDTQYF. The CDR3 DNA reads TGCGCCAGCAGTCAATCGCGGACAGGACGCACAGATACGCAGTATTTT.

The V call is TRBV2, the J call TRBJ1-6, with a tentative D call TRBD1 (5 bases). CDR1 is SNHLY and CDR2 is FYNNEI in the germline V gene. CDR3 length: 15 residues. Trimming shortened V by 7 bases and J by 7 bases, and 17 bases separated the two germline ends. The CDR3 coding sequence is TGTGCCAGCATGGTCAGGGACGCGCGAAATTCACCCCTCCACTTT. It yields the protein CASMVRDARNSPLHF.

The sample holds a few counts of this clonotype. V usage is TRBV7-9 and J usage is TRBJ1-2; tentatively, D is TRBD1 (5 bases). The CDR3 consists of 14 residues. The V and J ends lost 4 bases and 6 bases respectively, with 15 bases between them. Germline assignment: CDR1 SEHNR and CDR2 FQNEAQ (reference sequence). The CDR3, as DNA: TGTGCCAGCAGCTCCCTGGACGGGGGGAATGGCTACACCTTC. Amino acid sequence: CASSSLDGGNGYTF.

The genes are TRBV7-2 and TRBJ1-4, with a tentative D call TRBD1 (6 bases). The CDR3 loop spans 15 amino acids. Germline V gene lookup returns CDR1 SGHTA and CDR2 FQGNSA. With 5 bases removed from V and 9 bases from J, the gap between germline ends came to 19 bases. In DNA form, the CDR3 reads TGTGCCAGCAGCCGAGGGTGGGGGGCTTCTAAAAAACTGTTTTTT. Its translation: CASSRGWGASKKLFF.

This clonotype has more than one count but fewer than ten. The chain combines TRBV12-3 or TRBV12-4 with TRBJ2-1; the D gene is possibly TRBD1 (6 bases). The CDR3 consists of 15 residues. With 6 bases removed from V and 4 bases from J, the gap between germline ends came to 16 bases. The CDR3 coding sequence is TGTGCCAGCAGCCCTACAGGGCTAGAGTACAATGAGCAGTTCTTC. Its protein is CASSPTGLEYNEQFF.

This clonotype was found a few times. The chain employs TRBV28 and TRBJ2-3; D gene ambiguous. Trimming stripped 5 bases from V and 2 bases from J, with 17 bases between. The CDR3 is 16 residues long. Germline V gene data show CDR1 as MDHEN and CDR2 as SYDVKM. CDR3 protein: CASSGWSAVTTDTQYF. The CDR3 DNA reads as TGTGCCAGCAGTGGTTGGTCGGCAGTCACCACAGATACGCAGTATTTT.

The rearrangement uses TRBV4-2 and TRBJ2-1; a weak D match, TRBD2 (5 bases). CDR1 and CDR2 (germline): LGHNA, YNFKEQ. The CDR3 is 17 amino acids. V gave up 0 bases and J gave up 6 bases, with 18 bases separating them. The CDR3 protein is CASSQDVTLREGNEQFF. The CDR3, as DNA: TGTGCCAGCAGCCAAGATGTAACCCTAAGAGAGGGCAATGAGCAGTTCTTC.

This clonotype was recorded a few times. The junction shows a germline mismatch at one end, possibly a read error. The V gene is TRBV4-1, the J gene TRBJ2-3; no definite D call. The CDR3 runs 13 residues. Germline V gene data show CDR1 as MGHRA and CDR2 as YSYEKL. CDR3 sequence: CASSQDEGDTQYF. In nucleotides, the CDR3 is TGCGCCAGCAGTCAAGATGAAGGAGATACGCAGTATTTT.

V is TRBV27 and J is TRBJ2-7; D ambiguous. In germline, CDR1 is MNHEY, CDR2 SMNVEV (reference sequence). This CDR3 comprises 14 residues. Trimming removed 6 bases at V and 0 bases at J, with 12 bases between. The CDR3 DNA reads as TGTGCCAGCAGGCGGATCTCGGCCTCCTACGAGCAGTACGTC. Protein sequence: CASRRISASYEQYV.